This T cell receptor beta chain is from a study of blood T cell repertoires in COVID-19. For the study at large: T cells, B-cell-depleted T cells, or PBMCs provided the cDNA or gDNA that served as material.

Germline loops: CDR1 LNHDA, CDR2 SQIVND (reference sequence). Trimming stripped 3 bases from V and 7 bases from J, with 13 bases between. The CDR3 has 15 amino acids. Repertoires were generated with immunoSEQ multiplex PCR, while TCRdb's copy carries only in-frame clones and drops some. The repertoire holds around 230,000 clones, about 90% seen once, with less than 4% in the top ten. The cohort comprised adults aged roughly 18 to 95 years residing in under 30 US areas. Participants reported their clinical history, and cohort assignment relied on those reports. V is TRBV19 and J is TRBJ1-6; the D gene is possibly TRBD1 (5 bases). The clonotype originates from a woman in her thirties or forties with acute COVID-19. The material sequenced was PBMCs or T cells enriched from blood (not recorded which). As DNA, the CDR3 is TGTGCCAGTAGTATTATTCCGGGGGAAAATTCACCCCTCCACTTT. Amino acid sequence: CASSIIPGENSPLHF.